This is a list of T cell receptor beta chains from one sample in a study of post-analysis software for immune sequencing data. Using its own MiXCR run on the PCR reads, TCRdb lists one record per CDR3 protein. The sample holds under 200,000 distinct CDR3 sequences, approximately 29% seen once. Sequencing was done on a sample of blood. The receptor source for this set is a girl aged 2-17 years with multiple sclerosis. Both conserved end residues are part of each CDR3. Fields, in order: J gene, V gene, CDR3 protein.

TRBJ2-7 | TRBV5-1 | CASSLETSGTHEQYF
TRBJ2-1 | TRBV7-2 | CASSSPGNEQFF
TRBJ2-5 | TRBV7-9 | CASSRGWEQYF
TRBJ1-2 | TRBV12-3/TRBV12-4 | CASSYGGYGHTF
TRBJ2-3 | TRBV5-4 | CASSLYRETDTQYF
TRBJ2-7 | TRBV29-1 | CSVDGPDGRPYEQYF
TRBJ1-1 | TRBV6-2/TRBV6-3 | CASSLAGQGTEAFF
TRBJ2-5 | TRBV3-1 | CASSQEWASGEETQYF
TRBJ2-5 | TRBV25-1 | CASSDSLLQETQYF
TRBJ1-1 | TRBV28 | CASSPGGTEAFF
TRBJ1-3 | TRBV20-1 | CSARDPNRAGGNTIYF
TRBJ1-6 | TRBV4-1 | CASSPFVPEAYNSPLHF
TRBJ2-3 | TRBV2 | CASSRATSTDTQYF
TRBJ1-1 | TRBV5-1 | CASSLAAMNTEAFF
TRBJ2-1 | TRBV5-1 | CASSSGSVGVRYNEQFF
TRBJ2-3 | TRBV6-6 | CASNEGGTDTQYF
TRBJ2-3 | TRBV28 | CASRVVPTDTQYF
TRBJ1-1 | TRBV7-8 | CVSSLVRADTEAFF
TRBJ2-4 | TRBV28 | CASSLSEIAKNIQYF
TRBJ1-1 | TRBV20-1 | CSARTHLTGNTEAFF
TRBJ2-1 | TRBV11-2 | CASSPLTTFSYNEQFF
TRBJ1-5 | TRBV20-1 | CSARGSEGSNQPQHF
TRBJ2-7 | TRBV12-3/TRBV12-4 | CASSLTDTYEQYF
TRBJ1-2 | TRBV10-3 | CAISMDRDYGYTF
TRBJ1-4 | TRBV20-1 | CSARPTGWDEKLFF
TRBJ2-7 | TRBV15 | CATSREKGYEQYF
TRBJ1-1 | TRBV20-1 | CSAPRGTEAFF
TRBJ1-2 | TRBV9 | CASRDRGGGYTF
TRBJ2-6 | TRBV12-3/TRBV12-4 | CASSFRSSGANVRTF
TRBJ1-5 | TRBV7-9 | CASSLDEGQPQHF
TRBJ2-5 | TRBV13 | CASSLGRGRNEQYF
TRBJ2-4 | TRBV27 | CASSIRQGPKNIQYF
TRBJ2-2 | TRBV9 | CASSVAGGITGELFF
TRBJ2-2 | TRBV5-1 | CASSLSTVGNTGELFF
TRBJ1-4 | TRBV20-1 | CSANRAGEKLFF
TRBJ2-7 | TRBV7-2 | CASSPQTGLEQYF
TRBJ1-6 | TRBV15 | CATSSDRDNSPLHF
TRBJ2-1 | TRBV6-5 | CASSYRTSGHNEQFF
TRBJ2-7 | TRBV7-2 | CASSPTLARHEQYF
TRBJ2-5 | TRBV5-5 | CASSSARVEETQYF
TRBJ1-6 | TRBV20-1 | CGARVVGGRSSPLHF
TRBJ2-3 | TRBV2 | CASTRTSGIVDTQYF
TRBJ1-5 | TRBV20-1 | CSANTGDNQPQHF
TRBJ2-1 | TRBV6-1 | CASSETDSYNEQFF
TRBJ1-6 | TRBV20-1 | CSAREVRGDSPLHF
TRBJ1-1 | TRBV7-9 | CASSLPPGMVNTEAFF
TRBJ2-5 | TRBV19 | CASTEETQYF
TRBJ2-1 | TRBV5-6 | CAGSLGSGLYNEQFF
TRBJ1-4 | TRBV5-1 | CASSSLRQGGFEKLFF
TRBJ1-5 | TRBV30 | CACNWRVDQPQHF
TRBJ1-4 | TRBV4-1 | CASSQDSGWATNEKLFF
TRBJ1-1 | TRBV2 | CASRDKTGYTEAFF
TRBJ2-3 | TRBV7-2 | CASSSSGLAGITDTQYF
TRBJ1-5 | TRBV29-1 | CSVKGNGNQPQHF
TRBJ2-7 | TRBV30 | CAWSVGAGGYEQYF